This TCR beta chain derives from a study of graft-versus-host responses after intestinal transplantation. Study information: All of the recipients had induction that used anti-thymocyte globulin, then tacrolimus and steroids for 2 to 3 years.

Regarding this clone: Its antigen is unknown.

Produced via immunoSEQ multiplex PCR; TCRdb's table is partial and in-frame only. There are over 40,000 clones in the sample; 70% to 85% occur only once, and roughly 0.45% lies in the top ten. Germline lookup yields CDR1 MNHEY and CDR2 SMNVEV (reference sequence). This CDR3 has 16 amino acids. With V trimmed by 2 bases and J by 14 bases, 15 bases remained unmatched. Specimen: unstimulated CD4+ T cells sorted from spleen or lymph node cells, collected before transplant. The TCR was taken from a human donor who was the organ donor for an intestinal transplant. The chain links TRBV27 to TRBJ1-6; TRBD1 agrees at 7 bases. CDR3 region: CASSLGKGAGLWALHF. CDR3 nucleotides: TGTGCCAGCAGTTTAGGGAAGGGGGCCGGACTTTGGGCCCTCCACTTT.